These 2 T cell receptor beta chains were all obtained from the same sample, sequenced in a study of blood T cell repertoires in COVID-19. Assay: immunoSEQ multiplex PCR; the TCRdb copy retains only in-frame clones and omits some. The sample carries about 200,000 clones, roughly 90% recorded once. The sequencing sample was made of peripheral blood. These receptors originate from a man aged 45-60 years with acute or convalescent COVID-19.

This clone has just a few counts. This rearrangement joins TRBV3-1 (or the pseudogene TRBV3-2) to TRBJ2-7; perhaps TRBD2 as D (6 bases). This CDR3 is built from 18 residues. The germline V and J ends were trimmed by 2 bases and 0 bases, with 20 bases remaining between them. In germline, CDR1 is LGHDT, CDR2 YNNKEL (reference sequence). Here the CDR3 DNA reads TGTGCCAGCAGCCAATGGGCACTCCGGGACTCGAGCTCCTACGAGCAGTACTTC. Protein sequence: CASSQWALRDSSSYEQYF.

The CDR3 sequence: CASSYDSLYEQYV. The DNA of the CDR3 is TGTGCCAGCAGCTATGACAGCCTCTACGAGCAGTACGTC. The rearrangement links TRBV6-2 or TRBV6-3 to TRBJ2-7, with D tentatively TRBD1 (5 bases). CDR1 and CDR2 (germline): MNHEY, SVGEGT. Trimming pared 6 bases from V and 3 bases from J, leaving 12 bases between. CDR3 length: 13 amino acids.